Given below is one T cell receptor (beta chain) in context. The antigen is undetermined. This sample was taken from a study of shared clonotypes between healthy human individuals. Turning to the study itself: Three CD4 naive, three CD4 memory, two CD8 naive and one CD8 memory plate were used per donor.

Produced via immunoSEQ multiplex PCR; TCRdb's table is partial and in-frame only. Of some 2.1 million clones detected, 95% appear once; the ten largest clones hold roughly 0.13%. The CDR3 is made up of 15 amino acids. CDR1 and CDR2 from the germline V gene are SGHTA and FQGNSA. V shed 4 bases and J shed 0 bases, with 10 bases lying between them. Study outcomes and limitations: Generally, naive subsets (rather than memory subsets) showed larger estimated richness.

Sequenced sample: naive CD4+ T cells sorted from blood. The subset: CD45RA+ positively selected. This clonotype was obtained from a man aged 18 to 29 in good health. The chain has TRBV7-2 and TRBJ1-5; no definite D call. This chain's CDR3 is CASSSTALSNQPQHF. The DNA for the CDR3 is TGTGCCAGCAGCTCAACGGCCCTTAGCAATCAGCCCCAGCATTTT.